What follows are 19 T cell receptor beta chains derived from one specimen sequenced in a study of cytomegalovirus exposure and HLA in healthy donors. Measured with immunoSEQ multiplex PCR; TCRdb has only the in-frame clones, and not every one. The table has over 200,000 clones, 88% seen once. The sample comprised PBMCs. The receptors come from a woman younger than 35 in good health and CMV-seronegative.

This chain uses TRBV29-1 with TRBJ2-7; 10 positions match TRBD2. Per the germline V gene, CDR1 is SQVTM and CDR2 is ANQGSEA. The length of the CDR3 is 12 residues. Here the CDR3 DNA reads TGCTCTACTAGCGGGGAACACTACGAGCAGTACTTC. As protein: CSTSGEHYEQYF.

The chain combines TRBV5-4 with TRBJ2-1, with D maybe TRBD2 (5 bases). V was clipped by 1 base and J by 1 base, with 12 bases between them. The CDR3 is 16 amino acids. The germline CDR1 and CDR2 sequences are SGHNT and YYREEE (reference sequence). DNA for the CDR3: TGTGCCAGCAGCTTGCAGAAGCGGCATTCCTACAATGAGCAGTTCTTC. Residues: CASSLQKRHSYNEQFF.

This chain joins TRBV19 and TRBJ1-1; no reliable D call. V was shortened by 4 bases and J by 4 bases, with 7 bases between the two germline ends. The CDR3 extends over 12 amino acids. Germline V gives CDR1 LNHDA, CDR2 SQIVND (reference sequence). The CDR3 nucleotides read TGTGCCAGTAGTACCCGGGTCACTGAAGCTTTCTTT. It is translated as CASSTRVTEAFF.

This sequence joins TRBV27 and TRBJ2-1; 8 positions match TRBD2. The trim removed 6 bases at V and 10 bases at J, leaving 11 bases unmatched. This CDR3 comprises 14 residues. In germline, CDR1 is MNHEY, CDR2 SMNVEV (reference sequence). In nucleotides, the CDR3 is TGTGCCAGCAGCTCGGGACTAGTTGGGAGGGAGCAGTTCTTC. It yields the protein CASSSGLVGREQFF.

This clone was observed once. V usage is TRBV15 and J usage is TRBJ2-2; 7 bases align to TRBD1. Germline CDR1 LNHNV, CDR2 YYDKDF (reference sequence). J lost 4 bases, V lost 1 base, and 3 bases had no gene match. The CDR3 runs 15 residues. The CDR3 loop is CATSRADRVTGELFF. For the CDR3, the DNA is TGTGCCACCAGCAGAGCCGACAGGGTCACCGGGGAGCTGTTTTTT.

The J gene is TRBJ2-1, the V gene TRBV14, with TRBD2 matching over 14 bases. The CDR3 has 19 residues. Germline V gene data show CDR1 as SGHDN and CDR2 as FVKESK. After removal of 4 bases from V and 3 bases from J, the junction contained 11 bases not matched to a gene. The CDR3 region has the DNA TGTGCCAGCAGCCTGGGACTAGCGGGAGAATTCACCATCTACAATGAGCAGTTCTTC. Protein product: CASSLGLAGEFTIYNEQFF.

J is TRBJ2-2 and V is TRBV6-5; D might be TRBD2 (7 bases). This CDR3 contains 14 residues. Germline V gene lookup returns CDR1 MNHEY and CDR2 SVGAGI. V lost 0 bases, J lost 6 bases, and 8 bases lay in between. This CDR3 is CASSYSGGPGELFF. The DNA for the CDR3 is TGTGCCAGCAGTTACTCCGGGGGGCCCGGGGAGCTGTTTTTT.

The V call is TRBV27, the J call TRBJ2-1; 7 nucleotides line up with TRBD2. The CDR3 loop spans 15 amino acids. The germline V gene encodes CDR1 MNHEY and CDR2 SMNVEV (reference sequence). Losses at the gene ends were 3 bases for V and 7 bases for J; bases not matched to a gene: 9. CDR3 sequence (DNA): TGTGCCAGCAGTTTTATTGGGGGAGGGGCGAATGAGCAGTTCTTC. Translation: CASSFIGGGANEQFF.

The chain is built from TRBV7-8 and TRBJ2-5; 7 nucleotides match TRBD1. Trimming at V came to 0 bases and at J to 7 bases, leaving 11 bases not matched to a gene. This CDR3 spans 16 amino acids. Germline lookup yields CDR1 SGHVS and CDR2 FQNEAQ. The CDR3 nucleotides are TGTGCCAGCAGCTTAGCTAGACAGGGCCGCTGGGGGACCCAGTACTTC. This translates into CASSLARQGRWGTQYF.

The chain combines TRBV19 with TRBJ1-1; D might be TRBD1 (5 bases). Germline CDR1 LNHDA, CDR2 SQIVND (reference sequence). The ends were cut back, 0 bases at V and 4 bases at J, with 12 bases in the middle. The CDR3 is made up of 15 amino acids. The CDR3 nucleotides read TGTGCCAGTAGTATAGATTTAGACAGCACCACTGAAGCTTTCTTT. Translated, it gives CASSIDLDSTTEAFF.

The chain employs TRBV5-1 and TRBJ2-5, with 8 bases identical to TRBD2. V was pared by 7 bases and J by 3 bases, with 11 bases of the junction left unmatched. The CDR3 contains 15 residues. From germline, CDR1 is SGHRS and CDR2 YFSETQ. CDR3 nucleotide sequence: TGCGCCAGCTCCCGGGGGGGGCGGGTGGAAGAGACCCAGTACTTC. Protein sequence: CASSRGGRVEETQYF.

The CDR3 nucleotides read TGTGCCAGCAGCCGAGGGGGCCCGGCAAATGAGCAGTTCTTC. Protein product: CASSRGGPANEQFF. V usage is TRBV6-5 and J usage is TRBJ2-1; 7 nucleotides agree with TRBD1. Germline V gene lookup returns CDR1 MNHEY and CDR2 SVGAGI. The CDR3 totals 14 residues. V dropped 6 bases and J dropped 7; count of bases not matched to a gene: 9.

This chain's CDR3 is CASSFGLAGGADTQYF. The CDR3 DNA sequence: TGTGCCAGCAGCTTCGGACTAGCGGGAGGGGCGGATACGCAGTATTTT. The chain is built from TRBV7-2 and TRBJ2-3; 15 bases fit TRBD2. The CDR3 totals 16 residues. The V segment lost 3 bases and the J segment 6 bases; nucleotides outside the gene matches: 4. CDR1 is SGHTA, CDR2 FQGNSA, per germline.

This chain connects TRBV28 to TRBJ2-3, with D perhaps matching TRBD2 (6 bases). The CDR3 covers 14 residues. Germline assignment: CDR1 MDHEN and CDR2 SYDVKM. V lost 6 bases, J lost 0 bases, and 10 bases lay in between. The CDR3 DNA follows: TGTGCCAGCAGCCCCGGGGGTAGCACAGATACGCAGTATTTT. Translation gives CASSPGGSTDTQYF.

The genes are TRBV28 and TRBJ2-7; 12 bases fit TRBD1. J gave up 5 bases and V 1 base, and 6 bases lay outside the gene matches. Germline V lookup: CDR1 MDHEN, CDR2 SYDVKM. This CDR3 has 16 amino acids. CDR3 in DNA: TGTGCCAGCAGTTTATTGGGACAGGGGGCCGCCGACGAGCAGTACTTC. Residues: CASSLLGQGAADEQYF.

The rearrangement links TRBV28 to TRBJ2-7, with a weak D call TRBD1 (7 bases). The CDR3 loop spans 18 amino acids. CDR1 is MDHEN, CDR2 SYDVKM, per germline. Between the trimmed V and J ends, which lost 3 bases and 3 bases, there was a span of 24 bases. The CDR3 here is CASSLWTTGGTDHYEQYF. DNA for the CDR3: TGTGCCAGCAGTTTGTGGACGACCGGCGGGACAGACCACTACGAGCAGTACTTC.

J is TRBJ2-3 and V is TRBV15; 7 bases agree with TRBD2. This CDR3 comprises 13 residues. Germline V CDR1 and CDR2: LNHNV, YYDKDF (reference sequence). V was clipped by 5 bases and J by 7 bases; unmatched bases: 6. The CDR3 sequence is CATSPGGGHTQYF. CDR3 coding DNA: TGTGCCACCAGCCCGGGAGGTGGACATACGCAGTATTTT.

The chain links TRBV21-1 to TRBJ1-5; no DNA check was done on the table's D call, TRBD1. TRBV21-1 is reported as a pseudogene. This CDR3 is 20 amino acids long. The CDR3 nucleotides are TGTGCCAGCAGCAAAGCGCTTTTAACCTCAGAACAGGGGGCCGATCAGCCCCAGCATTTT. Translation: CASSKALLTSEQGADQPQHF.

The CDR3 DNA reads TGCAGTCAGGGGGCCAACTATGGCTACACCTTC. Translation gives CSQGANYGYTF. J is TRBJ1-2 and V is TRBV20-1; TRBD1 aligns across 8 bases. From germline, CDR1 is DFQATT and CDR2 SNEGSKA (reference sequence). The J segment lost 2 bases and the V segment lost 8 bases, leaving 1 base of the junction unmatched. CDR3 length: 11 amino acids.